This is a list of T cell receptor beta chains from one sample in a study of T cells in Graves' hyperthyroidism and ophthalmopathy. TCRdb re-analysed the multiplex PCR reads in MiXCR, keeping a single row per CDR3 protein. The data hold more than 600,000 distinct CDR3 sequences, with less than 20% observed a single time. Sequenced material: blood. The receptors were gathered from a young man with Graves' hyperthyroidism. CDR3s include the opening cysteine and the closing phenylalanine or tryptophan. The order of the fields is J gene, clone size, V gene, D gene, CDR3 protein, CDR3 DNA. A D gene is named only where the DNA matches it firmly. Clone size is stated in some rows and not others, as once, few, many or a class when expanded.

j_call: TRBJ2-7
clone_size: few
v_call: TRBV28
d_call: TRBD1
cdr3_aa: CASSSAGQGSYEQYF
cdr3_nt: TGTGCCAGCAGTTCCGCGGGACAGGGGAGCTACGAGCAGTACTTC

j_call: TRBJ2-1
clone_size: .
v_call: TRBV7-3
d_call: .
cdr3_aa: CASSLRRTSSYNEQFF
cdr3_nt: TGTGCCAGCAGCTTAAGACGGACGAGCTCCTACAATGAGCAGTTCTTC

j_call: TRBJ2-3
clone_size: many
v_call: TRBV5-1
d_call: TRBD1
cdr3_aa: CASSLEQGWTDTQYF
cdr3_nt: TGCGCCAGCAGCTTGGAACAGGGGTGGACAGATACGCAGTATTTT

j_call: TRBJ2-3
clone_size: many
v_call: TRBV28
d_call: TRBD2
cdr3_aa: CASSSPRTSGPPDTQYF
cdr3_nt: TGTGCCAGCAGTTCCCCACGGACTAGCGGCCCCCCAGATACGCAGTATTTT

j_call: TRBJ1-1
clone_size: many
v_call: TRBV18
d_call: .
cdr3_aa: CASSPQIMNTEAFF
cdr3_nt: TGTGCCAGCTCACCGCAGATCATGAACACTGAAGCTTTCTTT

j_call: TRBJ1-5
clone_size: many
v_call: TRBV12-3/TRBV12-4
d_call: .
cdr3_aa: CASSRSTGFHQPQHF
cdr3_nt: TGTGCCAGCAGCCGTTCTACAGGGTTTCATCAGCCCCAGCATTTT

j_call: TRBJ2-5
clone_size: many
v_call: TRBV6-5
d_call: .
cdr3_aa: CASSYSGGSMETQYF
cdr3_nt: TGTGCCAGCAGTTACTCGGGGGGAAGCATGGAGACCCAGTACTTC

j_call: TRBJ2-1
clone_size: few
v_call: TRBV7-9
d_call: .
cdr3_aa: CASSPVVGRVRYNEQFF
cdr3_nt: TGTGCCAGCAGCCCCGTTGTAGGCAGGGTGCGTTACAATGAGCAGTTCTTC

j_call: TRBJ2-7
clone_size: many
v_call: TRBV11-2
d_call: TRBD2
cdr3_aa: CASSLETSGSGYEQYF
cdr3_nt: TGTGCCAGCAGCTTAGAGACTAGCGGGAGTGGTTACGAGCAGTACTTC

j_call: TRBJ2-7
clone_size: few
v_call: TRBV29-1
d_call: .
cdr3_aa: CSVVVASYEQYF
cdr3_nt: TGCAGCGTTGTGGTAGCCTCCTACGAGCAGTACTTC

j_call: TRBJ2-1
clone_size: many
v_call: TRBV24-1
d_call: .
cdr3_aa: CATSFTGTYNEQFF
cdr3_nt: TGTGCCACCAGTTTCACAGGGACCTACAATGAGCAGTTCTTC

j_call: TRBJ2-7
clone_size: many
v_call: TRBV29-1
d_call: .
cdr3_aa: CSVEDPKGTIYEQYF
cdr3_nt: TGCAGCGTTGAAGACCCAAAAGGGACAATCTACGAGCAGTACTTC

j_call: TRBJ1-4
clone_size: .
v_call: TRBV6-1
d_call: .
cdr3_aa: CASSESWGATNEKLFF
cdr3_nt: TGTGCCAGCAGTGAATCGTGGGGGGCGACTAATGAAAAACTGTTTTTT

j_call: TRBJ1-6
clone_size: .
v_call: TRBV6-1
d_call: .
cdr3_aa: CASSYDGRRINSPLHF
cdr3_nt: TGTGCCAGCAGTTATGACGGACGGAGGATTAATTCACCCCTCCACTTT